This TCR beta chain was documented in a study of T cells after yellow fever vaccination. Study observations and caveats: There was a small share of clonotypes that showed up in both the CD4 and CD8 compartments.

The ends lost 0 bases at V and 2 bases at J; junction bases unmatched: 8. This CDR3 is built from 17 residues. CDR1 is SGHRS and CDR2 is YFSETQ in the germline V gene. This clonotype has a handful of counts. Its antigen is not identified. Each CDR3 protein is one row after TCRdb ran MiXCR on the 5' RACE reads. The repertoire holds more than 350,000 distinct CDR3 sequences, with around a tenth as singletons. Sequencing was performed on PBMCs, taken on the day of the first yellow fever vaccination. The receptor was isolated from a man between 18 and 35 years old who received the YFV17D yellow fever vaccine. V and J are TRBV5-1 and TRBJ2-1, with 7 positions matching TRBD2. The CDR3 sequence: CASSLGGLDYTYNEQFF. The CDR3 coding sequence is TGCGCCAGCAGCTTGGGAGGACTAGATTACACCTACAATGAGCAGTTCTTC.